The clone carrying this T cell receptor (beta chain) was recorded many times. Its specificity is not known. For TCR beta, libraries came from quantitative 5'-RACE with molecular barcodes. TCRdb passed the 5' RACE reads through MiXCR, listing each CDR3 protein once. The sample lists more than 150,000 distinct CDR3 sequences; 15% to 20% were seen once. This sample is drawn from a study of CD8 T cells in ankylosing spondylitis. General study findings and limits: Clones linked to disease were reported to show significant enrichment in matched ankylosing spondylitis synovial fluid.

Germline V gene lookup returns CDR1 SNHLY and CDR2 FYNNEI. The CDR3 totals 13 residues. V lost 5 bases and J 5 bases, leaving 12 bases between the germline ends. This TCR was recovered from a male donor between 5 and 29 years old with ankylosing spondylitis or in good health (not recorded which). The rearrangement links TRBV2 to TRBJ2-5; weak D call: TRBD2 (6 bases). The sequencing sample was made of blood, either unsorted or a sorted T cell fraction (not recorded which). Written as DNA, the CDR3 is TGTGCCAGCAGTATGGGACTGCGGGAGACCCAGTACTTC. This encodes CASSMGLRETQYF. Combining the CDR3 with reference TRBV2 and TRBJ2-5 gives the whole variable domain EPEVTQTPSHQVTQMGQEVILRCVPISNHLYFYWYRQILGQKVEFLVSFYNNEISEKSEIFDDQFSVERPDGSNFTLKIRSTKLEDSAMYFCASSMGLRETQYFGPGTRLLVL.